This TCR beta chain emerged from a study of cytomegalovirus exposure and HLA in healthy donors. The CDR3 is made up of 16 amino acids. Germline CDR1 is SGHRS and CDR2 is YFSETQ. The junction had 19 bases not matched to a gene; V was cut back by 6 bases and J by 7 bases. With 60 Vbeta and 13 Jbeta primers, the PCR was carried out. TCRdb's table, derived via immunoSEQ multiplex PCR, lists solely in-frame clones and lacks some. This repertoire includes 120,000 or so clones. Sequenced: PBMCs. The gene calls are TRBV5-1 and TRBJ2-7; 7 bases are shared with TRBD2. This sequence originates from a man aged 18-30 years in good health and CMV-seronegative. In DNA form, the CDR3 reads TGCGCCAGCACAAAGCATCCTGGCGGACTAGTCGGGGAGCAGTACTTC. Translating it yields CASTKHPGGLVGEQYF.